The 26 T cell receptor beta chains in this list originate from one sample, sequenced in a study of cytomegalovirus exposure and HLA in healthy donors. PCR used 60 Vbeta primers and 13 Jbeta primers. Assay used: immunoSEQ multiplex PCR; TCRdb lists only in-frame clones, some missing. The sample includes 160,000 or so clones, around 80% of them seen just once. The sequencing input was PBMCs. The receptors stem from a man younger than 35 in good health and CMV-seronegative.

The chain combines TRBV6-5 with TRBJ1-2; possibly TRBD1 for D (6 bases). CDR3 size: 13 residues. CDR1 is MNHEY and CDR2 is SVGAGI in the germline V gene. V lost 5 bases and J lost 3, with 10 bases in between. The CDR3 spells CASSNTGHYGYTF. The DNA for the CDR3 is TGTGCCAGCAGTAATACAGGGCACTATGGCTACACCTTC.

The J gene is TRBJ1-3, the V gene TRBV28; maybe TRBD1 (5 bases). Germline CDR1 and CDR2: MDHEN and SYDVKM. There are 14 residues in the CDR3. V lost 6 bases and J 4 bases, leaving 13 bases between the germline ends. This chain's CDR3 is CASRLPGVGNTIYF. CDR3 nucleotide sequence: TGTGCCAGCAGGCTACCGGGGGTGGGAAACACCATATATTTT. Filled out from reference TRBV28 and TRBJ1-3, the complete variable domain reads DVKVTQSSRYLVKRTGEKVFLECVQDMDHENMFWYRQDPGLGLRLIYFSYDVKMKEKGDIPEGYSVSREKKERFSLILESASTNQTSMYLCASRLPGVGNTIYFGEGSWLTVV.

The CDR3 DNA follows: TGTGCCAGCAGCTACGGGACAGGGGAGGGAGCTTTCTTT. Translated: CASSYGTGEGAFF. The J gene is TRBJ1-1, the V gene TRBV13; 10 bases map to TRBD1. The CDR3 extends over 13 amino acids. V lost 4 bases to trimming and J lost 10 bases; unmatched junction nucleotides: 6. Looked up from germline, CDR1 is PRHDT and CDR2 is FYEKMQ (reference sequence).

This chain links TRBV11-2 with TRBJ2-7, with D maybe TRBD2 (6 bases). V was clipped by 3 bases and J by 5 bases, with 8 bases between them. This CDR3 spans 12 amino acids. CDR1 SGHAT and CDR2 FQNNGV come from the germline V gene. This CDR3 is CASSFGEDEQYF. The CDR3 nucleotides are TGTGCCAGCAGCTTCGGGGAGGACGAGCAGTACTTC.

The chain recombines TRBV5-1 with TRBJ2-5; 9 bases line up with TRBD2. The CDR3 has 15 residues. V shed 1 base and J 5 bases; nucleotides not matched to a gene: 6. Germline V gene data show CDR1 as SGHRS and CDR2 as YFSETQ. CDR3 region: CASSLSAGGGETQYF. The CDR3 DNA reads as TGCGCCAGCAGCTTGTCAGCGGGGGGCGGGGAGACCCAGTACTTC.

The rearrangement joins TRBV18 to TRBJ2-7, with 10 nucleotides matching TRBD1. Looked up from germline, CDR1 is KGHSH and CDR2 is LQKENI. The ends lost 6 bases at V and 4 bases at J; junction bases unmatched: 12. The CDR3 has 16 amino acids. The CDR3 DNA is TGTGCCAGCTCGTTTAAACCGGGACAGGGGAAATACGAGCAGTACTTC. Translated: CASSFKPGQGKYEQYF.

This clone has a single count. This chain links TRBV29-1 with TRBJ2-1, with D maybe TRBD2 (7 bases). The germline V and J ends were trimmed by 6 bases and 15 bases, with 24 bases remaining between them. Germline V CDR1 and CDR2: SQVTM, ANQGSEA. The CDR3 is 13 residues long. CDR3 sequence reads: CSVKTDGRGPMFF. The DNA of the CDR3 is TGCAGCGTCAAGACGGACGGGCGGGGGCCCATGTTCTTC.

The DNA for the CDR3 is TGTGCCAGCAGCTCTTACAGGGCCGGAGCGCATTCACCCCTCCACTTT. Encoded protein: CASSSYRAGAHSPLHF. This rearrangement joins TRBV7-6 to TRBJ1-6; TRBD1 might be the D (6 bases). Trimming cost V 4 bases and J 8 bases, with 18 bases left between them. The CDR3 length is 16 residues. Germline V lookup: CDR1 SGHVS, CDR2 FNYEAQ. Together with reference TRBV7-6 and TRBJ1-6, the CDR3 gives the full variable domain: GAGVSQSPRYKVTKRGQDVALRCDPISGHVSLYWYRQALGQGPEFLTYFNYEAQQDKSGLPNDRFSAERPEGSISTLTIQRTEQRDSAMYRCASSSYRAGAHSPLHFGNGTRLTVT.

This rearrangement joins TRBV7-2 to TRBJ2-3; 8 bases match TRBD1. This CDR3 has 17 amino acids. With V trimmed by 10 bases and J by 4 bases, 19 bases remained unmatched. The germline V gene encodes CDR1 SGHTA and CDR2 FQGNSA. The CDR3, as DNA: TGTGCCACCTCAGGGACAGGTGGGGTTTTAAGCTCAGATACGCAGTATTTT. This translates into CATSGTGGVLSSDTQYF.

The V and J genes are TRBV5-4 and TRBJ2-2; 8 positions match TRBD2. The junction had 12 bases not matched to a gene; V was cut back by 4 bases and J by 7 bases. From germline, CDR1 is SGHNT and CDR2 YYREEE (reference sequence). The CDR3 length is 16 residues. CDR3 DNA sequence: TGTGCCAGCAGCATTTGGACTAGCTCCGGTGTCGGGGAGCTGTTTTTT. Encoded protein: CASSIWTSSGVGELFF.

The genes are TRBV10-3 and TRBJ2-7; 7 bases match TRBD1. This CDR3 is built from 13 residues. Germline CDR1 ENHRY, CDR2 SYGVKD. Trimming at V came to 0 bases and at J to 10 bases, leaving 6 bases not matched to a gene. The CDR3 region has the DNA TGTGCCATCAGTGAGTCGAGGGACAGCCCCCAGTACTTC. It translates to CAISESRDSPQYF.

The chain links TRBV4-1 to TRBJ2-5; 7 bases line up with TRBD1. Judging by the DNA end, TRBJ2-7 fits better; the J call may be wrong. The CDR3 is 14 residues long. CDR1 MGHRA and CDR2 YSYEKL come from the germline V gene. CDR3 in amino acids: CASSQVSGGYEQYF. The CDR3 DNA reads TGCGCCAGCAGCCAAGTTTCAGGGGGTTACGAGCAGTACTTC.

With regard to this clone: One junction end does not reproduce the germline sequence, and a read error may be involved. The V call is TRBV7-9, the J call TRBJ1-1; the D is unclear. The V gene's germline CDR1 is SEHNR and CDR2 FQNEAQ (reference sequence). The length of the CDR3 is 17 residues. The CDR3 here is CSSSSYPRHGRNTEAFF. The CDR3 nucleotides read TGTTCCAGCAGCTCATACCCCCGACATGGGAGAAACACTGAAGCTTTCTTT.

The chain joins TRBV5-4 to TRBJ1-2; no definite D call. Germline CDR1 and CDR2: SGHNT and YYREEE (reference sequence). V was trimmed by 0 bases and J by 6 bases, leaving 6 bases between them. This CDR3 contains 12 residues. CDR3: CASSLVPDGYTF. In DNA form, the CDR3 reads TGTGCCAGCAGCTTGGTCCCGGATGGCTACACCTTC.

This clone appeared once. The V gene is TRBV25-1, the J gene TRBJ2-7, with a tentative D call TRBD1 (6 bases). The V gene lost 5 bases and the J gene lost 2 bases, with 10 bases spanning the gap. This CDR3 contains 13 residues. Per germline, CDR1 MGHDK and CDR2 SYGVNS. The CDR3 DNA follows: TGTGCCAGCAGTCGAACAGGGCCCTACGAGCAGTACTTC. Protein: CASSRTGPYEQYF.

The chain carries TRBV6-4 and TRBJ2-5; D might be TRBD2 (5 bases). This CDR3 is 15 amino acids long. The ends were cut back, 5 bases at V and 1 base at J, with 14 bases in the middle. In germline, CDR1 is MRHNA, CDR2 SNTAGT. The CDR3 DNA sequence: TGTGCCAGCAGTCGACCGTTAGCGCTCCAAGAGACCCAGTACTTC. This sequence encodes CASSRPLALQETQYF.

This chain connects TRBV10-3 to TRBJ2-7; D is possibly TRBD2 (5 bases). From germline, CDR1 is ENHRY and CDR2 SYGVKD. V lost 6 bases, J lost 6 bases, and 15 bases lay in between. The CDR3 has 13 amino acids. The CDR3 DNA follows: TGTGCCATCAGCTTGAGTCTAGGACTCGAGCAGTACTTC. Translated, it gives CAISLSLGLEQYF.

The rearrangement links TRBV9 to TRBJ2-1; 8 bases are shared with TRBD2. Per the germline V gene, CDR1 is SGDLS and CDR2 is YYNGEE. J was trimmed by 9 bases and V by 0 bases; bases with no gene match: 5. The CDR3 runs to 14 residues. The CDR3 DNA sequence: TGTGCCAGCAGCGTAGTAGCGGGGTTGGGTGAGCAGTTCTTC. This encodes CASSVVAGLGEQFF.

This clone has a single count. The chain is built from TRBV6-5 and TRBJ1-2; the match to TRBD1 covers 8 bases. There are 14 residues in the CDR3. Germline-derived CDR1 and CDR2 are MNHEY and SVGAGI. The V segment lost 0 bases and the J segment 4 bases; nucleotides outside the gene matches: 1. CDR3 residues: CASSYSTGGYGYTF. CDR3 sequence (DNA): TGTGCCAGCAGTTACTCAACAGGGGGCTATGGCTACACCTTC.

V usage is TRBV29-1 and J usage is TRBJ1-2; D is perhaps TRBD1 (5 bases). The CDR3 has 10 residues. The V end lost 7 bases, the J end lost 5 bases, and 8 bases lay between the germline ends. The germline CDR1 and CDR2 sequences are SQVTM and ANQGSEA. CDR3 sequence reads: CSEKGYGYTF. The CDR3 DNA follows: TGCAGCGAAAAGGGGTATGGCTACACCTTC.

This chain joins TRBV9 and TRBJ2-7; D is perhaps TRBD2 (6 bases). V was cut by 0 bases and J by 3 bases, with 13 bases left in between. Germline V gene lookup returns CDR1 SGDLS and CDR2 YYNGEE. The CDR3 has 15 amino acids. The CDR3 nucleotides are TGTGCCAGCAGCGTAGAGGGGACTGAATACTACGAGCAGTACTTC. Amino acid sequence: CASSVEGTEYYEQYF.

The chain couples TRBV19 to TRBJ1-1; tentatively, D is TRBD1 (6 bases). This CDR3 region has 17 residues. Trimming removed 2 bases from V and 0 bases from J, with 16 bases in between. Germline CDR1 and CDR2: LNHDA and SQIVND (reference sequence). The CDR3 sequence is CASSIFGFRTVNTEAFF. CDR3 sequence (DNA): TGTGCCAGTAGTATATTTGGTTTCCGGACAGTGAACACTGAAGCTTTCTTT. The whole variable domain, filled in from reference TRBV19 and TRBJ1-1, reads DGGITQSPKYLFRKEGQNVTLSCEQNLNHDAMYWYRQDPGQGLRLIYYSQIVNDFQKGDIAEGYSVSREKKESFPLTVTSAQKNPTAFYLCASSIFGFRTVNTEAFFGQGTRLTVV.

The rearrangement joins TRBV6-5 to TRBJ2-7; D gene ambiguous. The germline CDR1 and CDR2 sequences are MNHEY and SVGAGI. The V gene lost 0 bases and the J gene lost 4 bases, with 7 bases spanning the gap. The CDR3 totals 13 residues. CDR3 sequence (DNA): TGTGCCAGCAGTTACTCGAGATCGTACGAGCAGTACTTC. Protein product: CASSYSRSYEQYF.

J is TRBJ2-2 and V is TRBV7-9; D not certain. This CDR3 region has 12 residues. The V end lost 4 bases, the J end lost 6 bases, and 6 bases lay between the germline ends. Germline loops: CDR1 SEHNR, CDR2 FQNEAQ (reference sequence). DNA for the CDR3: TGTGCCAGCAGCTCCCCCGCCGGGGAGCTGTTTTTT. It encodes CASSSPAGELFF.

The V call is TRBV5-8, the J call TRBJ1-5; D not resolved. The germline V and J ends were trimmed by 0 bases and 3 bases, with 10 bases remaining between them. The CDR3 spans 15 residues. Germline CDR1 SGHTS, CDR2 YDEGEE. CDR3 residues: CASSLEVYFNQPQHF. The CDR3 DNA is TGTGCCAGCAGCTTGGAAGTTTACTTCAATCAGCCCCAGCATTTT.

This chain connects TRBV19 to TRBJ1-1; no definite D call. Germline CDR1 reads LNHDA; CDR2 reads SQIVND (reference sequence). The CDR3 loop spans 12 amino acids. Between the trimmed V and J ends, which lost 7 bases and 6 bases, there was a span of 12 bases. CDR3 in amino acids: CASKGETSEAFF. The CDR3 region has the DNA TGTGCCAGTAAAGGAGAAACCTCTGAAGCTTTCTTT.